The 18 T cell receptor beta chains presented below share a single source sample, sequenced in a study of blood T cell repertoires in COVID-19. The data were produced by immunoSEQ multiplex PCR, yet TCRdb's version contains in-frame clones alone and is incomplete. The sample lists around 140,000 clones; 65% to 90% were seen once. The sample consisted of peripheral blood. These receptors came from a human donor in a cohort sampled during active COVID-19.

This rearrangement joins TRBV4-2 to TRBJ1-6; D remains unclear. V was clipped by 1 base and J by 6 bases, with 13 bases between them. In germline, CDR1 is LGHNA, CDR2 YNFKEQ. The CDR3 sequence is 16 residues long. The CDR3 DNA is TGTGCCAGCAGCCAAGTGGCAGGACTCACTAATTCACCCCTCCACTTT. Amino acid sequence: CASSQVAGLTNSPLHF.

The chain has TRBV28 and TRBJ1-1, with 9 bases lining up with TRBD1. Losses at the gene ends were 6 bases for V and 6 bases for J; bases not matched to a gene: 2. The CDR3 is 12 amino acids. Germline CDR1 reads MDHEN; CDR2 reads SYDVKM. The CDR3 here is CASRTGGAEAFF. Here the CDR3 DNA reads TGTGCCAGCAGGACAGGGGGGGCTGAAGCTTTCTTT.

The chain uses TRBV14 and TRBJ2-2, with 8 positions matching TRBD1. Trimming took 1 base from V and 5 from J; bases not matched to a gene: 3. The CDR3 has 15 residues. Germline CDR1 is SGHDN and CDR2 is FVKESK. CDR3 in amino acids: CASSQGYRGTGELFF. The CDR3 coding sequence is TGTGCCAGCAGCCAAGGGTACAGGGGGACCGGGGAGCTGTTTTTT.

The CDR3 nucleotides are TGTGCCAGCAGCTTGGGAAGGGGGACAGGGGCTAATGAAAAACTGTTTTTT. It specifies CASSLGRGTGANEKLFF. This chain links TRBV5-4 with TRBJ1-4; 10 nucleotides line up with TRBD1. The length of the CDR3 is 17 residues. Losses at the gene ends were 0 bases for V and 3 bases for J; bases not matched to a gene: 5. Germline values: CDR1 SGHNT, CDR2 YYREEE (reference sequence).

The chain couples TRBV5-6 to TRBJ1-1, with a possible D match to TRBD1 (6 bases). The CDR3 sequence is 14 residues long. CDR1 is SGHDT and CDR2 is YYEEEE in the germline V gene. Trimming pared 0 bases from V and 6 bases from J, leaving 12 bases between. The CDR3 bases are TGTGCCAGCAGCTTGGGGACAGTAGGCTCTGAAGCTTTCTTT. It translates to CASSLGTVGSEAFF.

This clone was recorded a few times. The gene calls are TRBV9 and TRBJ2-1; TRBD2 matches 8 bases. The CDR3 is made up of 15 amino acids. V lost 1 base to trimming and J lost 8 bases; unmatched junction nucleotides: 8. Looked up from germline, CDR1 is SGDLS and CDR2 is YYNGEE. The CDR3 region is CASSVSGSPGYEQFF. The CDR3 region has the DNA TGTGCCAGCAGCGTAAGCGGGAGCCCCGGGTATGAGCAGTTCTTC.

V gene TRBV4-1 combines with J gene TRBJ2-7, with D possibly being TRBD1 (6 bases). Trimming cost V 0 bases and J 0 bases, with 15 bases left between them. Germline V gives CDR1 MGHRA, CDR2 YSYEKL. The CDR3 is 17 residues long. This chain's CDR3 is CASSQERTGLSSYEQYF. In DNA form, the CDR3 reads TGCGCCAGCAGCCAAGAAAGAACAGGGCTCAGCTCCTACGAGCAGTACTTC.

In this sample, this clone turned up a few times. This rearrangement joins TRBV5-5 to TRBJ1-5; 7 nucleotides line up with TRBD1. V lost 3 bases, J lost 2 bases, and 2 bases stayed unmatched. Germline CDR1 reads SGHKS; CDR2 reads YYEKEE (reference sequence). This CDR3 spans 14 amino acids. The CDR3 protein is CASSSGGGNQPQHF. Written as DNA, the CDR3 is TGTGCCAGCAGCTCAGGGGGAGGCAATCAGCCCCAGCATTTT.

This clone was found once. V and J are TRBV29-1 and TRBJ2-5; no clear D gene. V lost 2 bases and J 2 bases, leaving 12 bases between the germline ends. The germline V gene encodes CDR1 SQVTM and CDR2 ANQGSEA. The CDR3 is 14 amino acids. The chain's CDR3 is CSVEPWSQQETQYF. CDR3 DNA: TGCAGCGTTGAACCGTGGTCCCAGCAAGAGACCCAGTACTTC. Combining the CDR3 with reference TRBV29-1 and TRBJ2-5 gives the whole variable domain SAVISQKPSRDICQRGTSLTIQCQVDSQVTMMFWYRQQPGQSLTLIATANQGSEATYESGFVIDKFPISRPNLTFSTLTVSNMSPEDSSIYLCSVEPWSQQETQYFGPGTRLLVL.

V is TRBV5-1 and J is TRBJ2-7, with 12 bases lining up with TRBD1. There are 15 residues in the CDR3. The junction had 6 bases not matched to a gene; V was cut back by 4 bases and J by 4 bases. From germline, CDR1 is SGHRS and CDR2 YFSETQ. CDR3 in DNA: TGCGCCAGCAGCGTACCGGGACAGGGGGCTTACGAGCAGTACTTC. This encodes CASSVPGQGAYEQYF.

This clone came up once. The rearrangement uses TRBV19 and TRBJ2-1, with 10 bases lining up with TRBD2. CDR3 length: 15 amino acids. From germline, CDR1 is LNHDA and CDR2 SQIVND (reference sequence). V was pared by 5 bases and J by 7 bases, with 8 bases of the junction left unmatched. The CDR3 loop reads CASSFPSGSVNEQFF. CDR3 nucleotide sequence: TGTGCCAGTAGTTTCCCTAGCGGGAGTGTGAATGAGCAGTTCTTC.

This clone occurred a few times. V is TRBV18 and J is TRBJ2-7, with D maybe TRBD1 (6 bases). The V end was cut by 6 bases, the J end by 2 bases, with 17 bases between. This CDR3 has 15 residues. CDR1 and CDR2 from the germline V gene are KGHSH and LQKENI. The CDR3 DNA reads as TGTGCCAGCTCCCCCGGCAGGGGCCTTCCCTACGAGCAGTACTTC. It specifies CASSPGRGLPYEQYF. Supplemented by reference TRBV18 and TRBJ2-7, the full variable domain reads NAGVMQNPRHLVRRRGQEARLRCSPMKGHSHVYWYRQLPEEGLKFMVYLQKENIIDESGMPKERFSAEFPKEGPSILRIQQVVRGDSAAYFCASSPGRGLPYEQYFGPGTRLTVT.

This clone was counted once. The rearrangement links TRBV6-2 or TRBV6-3 to TRBJ2-7; no clear D gene. The CDR3 totals 11 residues. From germline, CDR1 is MNHEY and CDR2 SVGEGT. With 6 bases removed from V and 4 bases from J, the gap between germline ends came to 7 bases. The chain's CDR3 is CASSPRYEQYF. The CDR3 nucleotides are TGTGCCAGCAGCCCACGGTACGAGCAGTACTTC.

The rearrangement links TRBV29-1 to TRBJ2-5; 8 positions match TRBD2. Trimming cost V 4 bases and J 0 bases; bases outside gene matches: 4. Germline CDR1 SQVTM, CDR2 ANQGSEA. CDR3 size: 14 residues. CDR3 bases: TGCAGCGTTGGAGTAGCGGGGTACCAAGAGACCCAGTACTTC. Its protein product is CSVGVAGYQETQYF.

The rearrangement links TRBV6-4 to TRBJ2-7, with 11 bases aligning to TRBD2. Germline V CDR1 and CDR2: MRHNA, SNTAGT. The ends lost 4 bases at V and 2 bases at J; junction bases unmatched: 4. This CDR3 contains 15 residues. CDR3 region: CASSAGTSGPYEQYF. The CDR3 coding sequence is TGTGCCAGCAGTGCCGGGACTAGCGGACCCTACGAGCAGTACTTC.

This clone was recorded only once. This chain connects TRBV19 to TRBJ2-7; D not resolved. The CDR3 loop spans 14 amino acids. The germline V gene has CDR1 LNHDA and CDR2 SQIVND (reference sequence). Trimming left V 2 bases short and J 7 bases short, with 15 bases between. Written as DNA, the CDR3 is TGTGCCAGTAGTATAACCCTGACTCTCGGTGAGCAGTACTTC. As protein: CASSITLTLGEQYF.

The chain carries TRBV7-2 and TRBJ2-7; 11 positions agree with TRBD1. The CDR3 extends over 15 amino acids. The ends lost 1 base at V and 2 bases at J; junction bases unmatched: 1. The germline gives CDR1 SGHTA, CDR2 FQGNSA. The CDR3 sequence: CASSLGGQGAYEQYF. Written as DNA, the CDR3 is TGTGCCAGCAGCTTAGGGGGACAGGGGGCCTACGAGCAGTACTTC.

The chain has TRBV5-1 and TRBJ2-7, with 8 nucleotides matching TRBD1. V shed 6 bases and J 6 bases; nucleotides not matched to a gene: 14. Germline values: CDR1 SGHRS, CDR2 YFSETQ. This CDR3 spans 15 amino acids. The CDR3 loop is CASTSVPGGYGEQYF. The CDR3 nucleotides are TGCGCCAGCACCTCCGTACCAGGGGGCTACGGCGAGCAGTACTTC.